A few counts support the clone carrying this T cell receptor beta chain. Study processing details: From reference gene primer amplification, estimates of nucleated cell counts were derived. Some clones are missing from TCRdb's copy, which holds only in-frame ones; the method was immunoSEQ multiplex PCR. The DNA was the basis for D and trimming; V, J and clone size are from that table. Of fewer than 140,000 clones in the sample, 60% to 85% are singletons; the top ten hold more than 5.5%. This entry belongs to a study of blood T cell repertoires in COVID-19. Study context: Italy, Spain and the United States were the sources of the convalescent and acute COVID-19 samples. Sample material is recorded as cDNA or gDNA derived from T cells, B-cell-depleted T cells, or PBMCs.

Seattle researchers signed up patients amid active infection and tracked them longitudinally. CDR3 length: 19 amino acids. Germline loops: CDR1 SGHRS, CDR2 YFSETQ. J lost 7 bases, V lost 1 base, and 14 bases had no gene match. The sequenced sample was peripheral blood. The sequence derives from an elderly man with COVID-19, enrolled during active disease. The chain joins TRBV5-1 to TRBJ2-1, with 13 bases identical to TRBD2. This CDR3 reads CASSLPDGLAGVPGNEQFF. The CDR3 DNA reads as TGCGCCAGCAGCTTGCCTGATGGACTAGCGGGAGTGCCGGGGAATGAGCAGTTCTTC.